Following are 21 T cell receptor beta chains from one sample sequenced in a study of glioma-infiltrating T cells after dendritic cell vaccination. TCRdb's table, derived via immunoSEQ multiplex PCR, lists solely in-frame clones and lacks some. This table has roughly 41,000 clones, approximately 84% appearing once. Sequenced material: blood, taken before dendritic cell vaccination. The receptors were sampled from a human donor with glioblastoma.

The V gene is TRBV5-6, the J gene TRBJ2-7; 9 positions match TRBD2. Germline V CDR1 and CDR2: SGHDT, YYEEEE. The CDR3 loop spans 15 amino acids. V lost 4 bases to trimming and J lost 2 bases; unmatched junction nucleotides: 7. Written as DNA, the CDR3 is TGTGCCAGCAGCCCTGTGGCTAGCGGGGCCTACGAGCAGTACTTC. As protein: CASSPVASGAYEQYF.

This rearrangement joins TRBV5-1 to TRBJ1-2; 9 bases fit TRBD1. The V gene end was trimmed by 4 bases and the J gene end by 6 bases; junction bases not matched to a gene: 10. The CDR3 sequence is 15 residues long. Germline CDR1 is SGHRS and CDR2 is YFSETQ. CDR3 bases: TGCGCCAGCAGCCCTCGTCCCGGGACAGGGAATGGCTACACCTTC. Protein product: CASSPRPGTGNGYTF.

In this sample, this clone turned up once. CDR3 nucleotide sequence: TGCGCCAGCAGCCAACCGGGGACAGGCAAAAACATTCAGTACTTC. It yields the protein CASSQPGTGKNIQYF. The chain has TRBV4-3 and TRBJ2-4; 8 bases are shared with TRBD1. This CDR3 has 15 residues. Per germline, CDR1 LGHNA and CDR2 YSLEER. V trimming: 2 bases; J trimming: 3 bases; junction bases outside the gene matches: 3.

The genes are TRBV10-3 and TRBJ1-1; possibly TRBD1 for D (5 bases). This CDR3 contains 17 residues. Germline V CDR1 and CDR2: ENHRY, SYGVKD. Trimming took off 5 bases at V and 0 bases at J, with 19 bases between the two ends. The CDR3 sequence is CAISTTVRSSMNTEAFF. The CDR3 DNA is TGTGCCATCAGTACGACAGTCAGATCTTCTATGAACACTGAAGCTTTCTTT.

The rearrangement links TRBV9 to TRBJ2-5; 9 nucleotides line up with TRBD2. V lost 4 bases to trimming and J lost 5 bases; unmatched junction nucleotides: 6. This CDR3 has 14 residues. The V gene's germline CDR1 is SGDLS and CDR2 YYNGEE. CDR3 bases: TGTGCCAGCAGCCTAGCGGGGTTGTGGGAGACCCAGTACTTC. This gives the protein CASSLAGLWETQYF.

CDR3 loop: CASRGGGPYNEQFF. The CDR3 nucleotides read TGTGCCAGCAGAGGGGGGGGTCCCTACAATGAGCAGTTCTTC. The chain is built from TRBV28 and TRBJ2-1; D possibly corresponds to TRBD2 (7 bases). Germline loops: CDR1 MDHEN, CDR2 SYDVKM. The CDR3 spans 14 residues. The ends were cut back, 6 bases at V and 2 bases at J, with 11 bases in the middle. Full variable domain (remainder filled in from reference TRBV28 and TRBJ2-1): DVKVTQSSRYLVKRTGEKVFLECVQDMDHENMFWYRQDPGLGLRLIYFSYDVKMKEKGDIPEGYSVSREKKERFSLILESASTNQTSMYLCASRGGGPYNEQFFGPGTRLTVL.

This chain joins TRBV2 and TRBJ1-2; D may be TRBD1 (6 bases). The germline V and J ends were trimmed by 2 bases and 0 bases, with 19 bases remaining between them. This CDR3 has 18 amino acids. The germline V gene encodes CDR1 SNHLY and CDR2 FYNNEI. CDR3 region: CASSESLTGTEPNYGYTF. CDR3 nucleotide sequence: TGTGCCAGCAGTGAATCCCTAACAGGGACGGAGCCTAACTATGGCTACACCTTC.

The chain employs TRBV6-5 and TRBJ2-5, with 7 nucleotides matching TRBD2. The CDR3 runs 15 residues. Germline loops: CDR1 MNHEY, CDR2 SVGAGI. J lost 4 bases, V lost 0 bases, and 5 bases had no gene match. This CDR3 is CASSYSRGRVETQYF. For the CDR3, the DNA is TGTGCCAGCAGTTACTCACGTGGGAGGGTAGAGACCCAGTACTTC.

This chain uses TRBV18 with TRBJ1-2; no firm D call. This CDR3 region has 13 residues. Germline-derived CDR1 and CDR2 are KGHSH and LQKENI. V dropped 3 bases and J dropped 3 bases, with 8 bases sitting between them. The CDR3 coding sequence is TGTGCCAGCTCACCGGAGGGTGACTATGGCTACACCTTC. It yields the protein CASSPEGDYGYTF.

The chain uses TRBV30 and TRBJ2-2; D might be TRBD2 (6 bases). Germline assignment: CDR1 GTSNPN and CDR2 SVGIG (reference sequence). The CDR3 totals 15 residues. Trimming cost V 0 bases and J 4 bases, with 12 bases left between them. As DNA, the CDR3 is TGTGCCTGGAGTGTCCTAGGACTAACCACCGGGGAGCTGTTTTTT. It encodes CAWSVLGLTTGELFF.

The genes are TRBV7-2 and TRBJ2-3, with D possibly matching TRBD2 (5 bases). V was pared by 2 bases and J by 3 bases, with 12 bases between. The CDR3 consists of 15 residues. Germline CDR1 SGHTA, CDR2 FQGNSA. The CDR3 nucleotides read TGTGCCAGCAGCTTATACCCCGGGGAGACAGATACGCAGTATTTT. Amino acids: CASSLYPGETDTQYF.

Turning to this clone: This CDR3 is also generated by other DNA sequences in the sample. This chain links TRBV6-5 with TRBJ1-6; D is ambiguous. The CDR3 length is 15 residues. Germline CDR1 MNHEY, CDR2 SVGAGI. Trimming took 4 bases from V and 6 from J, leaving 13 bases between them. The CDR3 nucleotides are TGTGCCAGCAGTTTGAACAGAGATTCTAATTCACCCCTCCACTTT. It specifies CASSLNRDSNSPLHF.

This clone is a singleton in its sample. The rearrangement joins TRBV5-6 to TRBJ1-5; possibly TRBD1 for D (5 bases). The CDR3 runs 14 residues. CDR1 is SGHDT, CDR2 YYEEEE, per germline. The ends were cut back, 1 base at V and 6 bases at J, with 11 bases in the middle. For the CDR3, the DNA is TGTGCCAGCAGCTTGAGGCAGGGTATTCAGCCCCAGCATTTT. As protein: CASSLRQGIQPQHF. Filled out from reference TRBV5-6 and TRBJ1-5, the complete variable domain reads DAGVTQSPTHLIKTRGQQVTLRCSPKSGHDTVSWYQQALGQGPQFIFQYYEEEERQRGNFPDRFSGHQFPNYSSELNVNALLLGDSALYLCASSLRQGIQPQHFGDGTRLSIL.

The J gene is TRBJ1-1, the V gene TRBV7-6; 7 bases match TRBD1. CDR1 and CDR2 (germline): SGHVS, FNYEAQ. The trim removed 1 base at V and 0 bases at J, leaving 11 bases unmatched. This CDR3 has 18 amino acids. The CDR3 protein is CASSLEPRGSGMNTEAFF. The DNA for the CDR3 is TGTGCCAGCAGCTTAGAGCCCAGGGGGTCGGGGATGAACACTGAAGCTTTCTTT. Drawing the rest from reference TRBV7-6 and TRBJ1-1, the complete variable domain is GAGVSQSPRYKVTKRGQDVALRCDPISGHVSLYWYRQALGQGPEFLTYFNYEAQQDKSGLPNDRFSAERPEGSISTLTIQRTEQRDSAMYRCASSLEPRGSGMNTEAFFGQGTRLTVV.

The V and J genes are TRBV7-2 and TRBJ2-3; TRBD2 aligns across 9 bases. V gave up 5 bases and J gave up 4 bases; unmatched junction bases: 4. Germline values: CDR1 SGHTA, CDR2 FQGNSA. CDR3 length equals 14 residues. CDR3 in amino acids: CASSPRLAADTQYF. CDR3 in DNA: TGTGCCAGCAGCCCGAGACTAGCGGCAGATACGCAGTATTTT.

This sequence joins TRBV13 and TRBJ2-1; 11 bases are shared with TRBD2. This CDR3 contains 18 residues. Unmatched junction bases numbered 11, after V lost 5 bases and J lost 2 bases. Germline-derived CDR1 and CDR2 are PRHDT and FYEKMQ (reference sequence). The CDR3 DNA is TGTGCCAGCAGCCAAGGACTAGCGGGCCTGCTTACCTACAATGAGCAGTTCTTC. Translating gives CASSQGLAGLLTYNEQFF.

Written as DNA, the CDR3 is TGTGCCAGCAGCGTACCCAGGGAGACTAGCGGGGGGCACACCGGGGAGCTGTTTTTT. Translating it yields CASSVPRETSGGHTGELFF. This sequence joins TRBV9 and TRBJ2-2; 13 bases fit TRBD2. This CDR3 is 19 amino acids long. The germline gives CDR1 SGDLS, CDR2 YYNGEE. V lost 1 base, J lost 3 bases, and 9 bases stayed unmatched. Full variable domain (outside the CDR3, taken from reference TRBV9 and TRBJ2-2): DSGVTQTPKHLITATGQRVTLRCSPRSGDLSVYWYQQSLDQGLQFLIQYYNGEERAKGNILERFSAQQFPDLHSELNLSSLELGDSALYFCASSVPRETSGGHTGELFFGEGSRLTVL.

The CDR3 bases are TGTGCCAGCACCACAGGACAGGCCTATGGCTACACCTTC. This codes for CASTTGQAYGYTF. J is TRBJ1-2 and V is TRBV6-5; TRBD1 matches 7 bases. The CDR3 totals 13 residues. The V gene end was trimmed by 7 bases and the J gene end by 4 bases; junction bases not matched to a gene: 6. CDR1 and CDR2 (germline): MNHEY, SVGAGI.

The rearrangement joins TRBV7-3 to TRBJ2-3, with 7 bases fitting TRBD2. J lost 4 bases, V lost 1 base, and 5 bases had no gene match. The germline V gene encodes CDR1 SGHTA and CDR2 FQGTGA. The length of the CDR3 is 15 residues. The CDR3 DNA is TGTGCCAGCAGCTTAAAGGGACTACCTCCAGATACGCAGTATTTT. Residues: CASSLKGLPPDTQYF.

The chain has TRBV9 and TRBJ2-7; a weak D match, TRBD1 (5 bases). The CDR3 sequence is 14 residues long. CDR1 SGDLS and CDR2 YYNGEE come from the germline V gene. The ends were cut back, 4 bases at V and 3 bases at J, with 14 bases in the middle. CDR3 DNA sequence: TGTGCCAGCAGCCAGGCGGCAGGGTACTACGAGCAGTACTTC. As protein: CASSQAAGYYEQYF.

CDR3 residues: CASSADRSLILDTQYF. The CDR3 DNA sequence: TGCGCCAGCAGCGCCGACAGGTCATTGATATTGGATACGCAGTATTTT. V is TRBV5-1 and J is TRBJ2-3; D may be TRBD1 (6 bases). This CDR3 is built from 16 residues. The V end was cut by 4 bases, the J end by 6 bases, with 21 bases between. Germline V gene data show CDR1 as SGHRS and CDR2 as YFSETQ.